This is a list of T cell receptor beta chains from one sample in a study of blood T cell repertoires in COVID-19. Generated by immunoSEQ multiplex PCR, the TCRdb table keeps only in-frame clones and is missing some. The table has 150,000 to 200,000 clones, 85% to 95% seen once. Source material: peripheral blood. Source of these receptors: a woman aged 55-69 years with COVID-19, enrolled during active disease. The CDR3 runs from the conserved cysteine through the conserved F or W. A D gene is named only where the DNA matches it firmly. Some rows mark clone size as missing; the rest say once, few, many or name a class of expanded clone.

>TRBV19|TRBD2|TRBJ2-7|-
TGTGCCAGTAGTGGGGTAGCGGGGGCCACCTACGAGCAGTACTTC
CASSGVAGATYEQYF
>TRBV5-1|-|TRBJ1-6|few
TGCGCCAGCAGCCCGGGGCAGGGAGGACATTCACCCCTCCACTTT
CASSPGQGGHSPLHF
>TRBV4-3|TRBD1|TRBJ2-1|once
TGCGCCAGCAGTCCCGGGACAGGGGGTGTTGAGCAGTTCTTC
CASSPGTGGVEQFF
>TRBV5-4|TRBD1|TRBJ2-2|-
TGTGCCAGCAGCTCAAGGACAGGGAACACCGGGGAGCTGTTTTTT
CASSSRTGNTGELFF
>TRBV14|TRBD2|TRBJ2-2|-
TGTGCCAGCAGCCGGAGGGGACTAGACTACACCGGGGAGCTGTTTTTT
CASSRRGLDYTGELFF
>TRBV7-2|-|TRBJ1-3|-
TGTGCCAGCAGTCCACAGGGACCGGGAAACACCATATATTTT
CASSPQGPGNTIYF
>TRBV19|-|TRBJ1-3|-
TGTGCCAGTAGTATCGACAGAGCCTCTGGAAACACCATATATTTT
CASSIDRASGNTIYF
>TRBV19|-|TRBJ2-1|-
TGTGCCAGTAGTCCCAGACTAGCTGGGACAAATGAGCAGTTCTTC
CASSPRLAGTNEQFF
>TRBV11-3|-|TRBJ2-2|-
TGTGCCAGCAGCTTTTCATGGGGCACAAACTTAAACACCGGGGAGCTGTTTTTT
CASSFSWGTNLNTGELFF
>TRBV7-9|-|TRBJ2-1|-
TGTGCCAGCAGCTCGCGGTCAAAGCAGTTCTTC
CASSSRSKQFF